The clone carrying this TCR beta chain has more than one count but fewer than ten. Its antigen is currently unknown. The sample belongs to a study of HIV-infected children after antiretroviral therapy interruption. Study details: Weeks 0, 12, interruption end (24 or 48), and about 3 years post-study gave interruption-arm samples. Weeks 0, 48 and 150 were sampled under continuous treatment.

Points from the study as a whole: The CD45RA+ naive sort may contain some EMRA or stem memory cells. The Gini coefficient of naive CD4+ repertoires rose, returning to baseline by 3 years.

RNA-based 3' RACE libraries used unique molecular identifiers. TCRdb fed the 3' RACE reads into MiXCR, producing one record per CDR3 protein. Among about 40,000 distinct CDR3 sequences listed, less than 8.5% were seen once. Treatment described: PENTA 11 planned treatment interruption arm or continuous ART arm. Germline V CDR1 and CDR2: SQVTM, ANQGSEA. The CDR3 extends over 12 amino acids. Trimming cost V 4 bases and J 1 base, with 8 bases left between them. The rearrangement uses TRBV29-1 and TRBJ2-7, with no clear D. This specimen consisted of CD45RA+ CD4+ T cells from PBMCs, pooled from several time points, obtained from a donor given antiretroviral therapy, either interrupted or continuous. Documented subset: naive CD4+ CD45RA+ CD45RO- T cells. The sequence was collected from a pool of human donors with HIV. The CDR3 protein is CSVARLSYEQYF. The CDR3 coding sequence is TGCAGCGTTGCAAGGTTGTCCTACGAGCAGTACTTC.